A single sample is the source of the 17 T cell receptor beta chains below, sequenced in a study of blood T cell repertoires in COVID-19. Assay: immunoSEQ multiplex PCR; the TCRdb copy retains only in-frame clones and omits some. The table lists about 160,000 clones, approximately 86% of them singletons, with under 3.5% in the top ten. The sample was peripheral blood. Receptor source: a man in his sixties or seventies with acute or convalescent COVID-19.

In DNA form, the CDR3 reads TGTGCCATCAGTGCAGGACAGGGTAGGACAGATACGCAGTATTTT. Translated: CAISAGQGRTDTQYF. The rearrangement uses TRBV10-3 and TRBJ2-3; 8 nucleotides agree with TRBD1. The V gene's germline CDR1 is ENHRY and CDR2 SYGVKD. The CDR3 is 15 residues long. After removal of 4 bases from V and 3 bases from J, the junction contained 6 bases not matched to a gene.

Worth noting for this clone: Other DNA sequences in this sample translate to the same CDR3. The rearrangement links TRBV5-1 to TRBJ2-3, with 11 bases lining up with TRBD1. The CDR3 covers 15 residues. The V gene's germline CDR1 is SGHRS and CDR2 YFSETQ. V lost 0 bases to trimming and J lost 4 bases; unmatched junction nucleotides: 1. In DNA form, the CDR3 reads TGCGCCAGCAGCTTGGGGGACAGGGGGTCAGATACGCAGTATTTT. The encoded protein is CASSLGDRGSDTQYF.

In this sample, this clone turned up a few times. The V call is TRBV28, the J call TRBJ1-5; 8 nucleotides align to TRBD1. CDR3 length equals 14 residues. Germline-derived CDR1 and CDR2 are MDHEN and SYDVKM. J was trimmed by 8 bases and V by 2 bases; bases with no gene match: 5. The CDR3 here is CASSLGQGVKPQHF. Here the CDR3 DNA reads TGTGCCAGCAGTTTAGGACAGGGCGTTAAGCCCCAGCATTTT.

The rearrangement uses TRBV6-5 and TRBJ2-7, with TRBD2 matching over 7 bases. The CDR3 runs 15 residues. The V gene's germline CDR1 is MNHEY and CDR2 SVGAGI. After removal of 4 bases from V and 5 bases from J, the junction contained 11 bases not matched to a gene. CDR3 in amino acids: CASSSLAAPRHEQYF. The CDR3 bases are TGTGCCAGCAGTTCTCTAGCGGCTCCCCGACACGAGCAGTACTTC.

The chain couples TRBV14 to TRBJ2-7; TRBD2 agrees at 11 bases. The CDR3 is 17 amino acids. CDR1 and CDR2 (germline): SGHDN, FVKESK. The V segment lost 0 bases and the J segment 6 bases; nucleotides outside the gene matches: 10. The CDR3 sequence is CASSQDRALAGVGEQYF. Written as DNA, the CDR3 is TGTGCCAGCAGCCAAGATAGGGCACTAGCGGGAGTGGGCGAGCAGTACTTC.

The chain combines TRBV7-2 with TRBJ2-3; D uncertain. Trimming shortened V by 2 bases and J by 3 bases, and 12 bases separated the two germline ends. From germline, CDR1 is SGHTA and CDR2 FQGNSA. This CDR3 has 15 residues. CDR3 nucleotide sequence: TGTGCCAGCAGCTTACAGGCAGGTGGAACAGATACGCAGTATTTT. Its translation is CASSLQAGGTDTQYF.

The chain uses TRBV18 and TRBJ1-5; 7 bases are shared with TRBD1. Germline V gene sequence: CDR1 KGHSH, CDR2 LQKENI. This CDR3 spans 15 amino acids. The ends lost 6 bases at V and 4 bases at J; junction bases unmatched: 9. The CDR3 is CASSPNPTGNQPQHF. The CDR3 region has the DNA TGTGCCAGCTCTCCCAACCCGACAGGGAATCAGCCCCAGCATTTT.

The V and J genes are TRBV15 and TRBJ1-6, with a weak D call TRBD1 (6 bases). Germline V gives CDR1 LNHNV, CDR2 YYDKDF (reference sequence). Trimming left V 1 base short and J 7 bases short, with 11 bases between. This CDR3 region has 15 residues. In DNA, the CDR3 is TGTGCCACCAGCAGAGGTGGCCAGGGGAATTCACCCCTCCACTTT. This sequence encodes CATSRGGQGNSPLHF.

CDR3 in amino acids: CSVSFTGPYEQYF. DNA for the CDR3: TGCAGCGTTTCTTTTACAGGTCCCTACGAGCAGTACTTC. The chain joins TRBV29-1 to TRBJ2-7, with D possibly matching TRBD1 (5 bases). V was trimmed by 5 bases and J by 2 bases, leaving 13 bases between them. Germline V gene sequence: CDR1 SQVTM, CDR2 ANQGSEA. CDR3 size: 13 residues.

This clone occurred a few times. The chain carries TRBV5-1 and TRBJ2-7; TRBD1 is a possible D gene (5 bases). The length of the CDR3 is 13 residues. V was clipped by 7 bases and J by 3 bases, with 14 bases between them. In germline, CDR1 is SGHRS, CDR2 YFSETQ. CDR3 in amino acids: CASSPTGDYEQYF. CDR3 sequence (DNA): TGCGCCAGCTCACCAACAGGAGACTACGAGCAGTACTTC.

This clone was seen a single time. The chain combines TRBV7-2 with TRBJ2-3, with 8 nucleotides matching TRBD1. The CDR3 has 16 residues. Germline V gene sequence: CDR1 SGHTA, CDR2 FQGNSA. The ends lost 1 base at V and 1 base at J; junction bases unmatched: 4. The CDR3 nucleotides read TGTGCCAGCAGCTTAGACGGGGGACAGGGCACAGATACGCAGTATTTT. This gives the protein CASSLDGGQGTDTQYF.

The chain has TRBV5-6 and TRBJ2-7; D is possibly TRBD2 (7 bases). Germline V gene lookup returns CDR1 SGHDT and CDR2 YYEEEE. V lost 3 bases, J lost 0 bases, and 13 bases lay in between. The CDR3 consists of 15 residues. The CDR3 DNA sequence: TGTGCCAGCAGCTGGGGGGGACAAAGCTCCTACGAGCAGTACTTC. Encoded protein: CASSWGGQSSYEQYF.

A word on this clone: Other DNA sequences from this sample encode an identical CDR3 as well. The rearrangement uses TRBV11-3 and TRBJ2-2; a possible D gene is TRBD1 (5 bases). The germline V gene has CDR1 SGHNT and CDR2 YENEEA. The length of the CDR3 is 15 residues. Trimming removed 0 bases at V and 1 base at J, with 6 bases between. CDR3 nucleotide sequence: TGTGCCAGCAGCTTAGAAAGGGGGAACACCGGGGAGCTGTTTTTT. Encoded protein: CASSLERGNTGELFF.

The V call is TRBV2, the J call TRBJ2-5; D call uncertain. In germline, CDR1 is SNHLY, CDR2 FYNNEI. V was pared by 8 bases and J by 3 bases, with 13 bases between. CDR3 length: 13 amino acids. The CDR3 DNA reads TGTGCCAGCGTAATTGTCCTTAAAGAGACCCAGTACTTC. It translates to CASVIVLKETQYF.

The chain carries TRBV5-1 and TRBJ2-1; 12 bases are shared with TRBD2. This CDR3 spans 18 amino acids. V lost 0 bases to trimming and J lost 6 bases; unmatched junction nucleotides: 10. Germline values: CDR1 SGHRS, CDR2 YFSETQ. The CDR3 nucleotides read TGCGCCAGCAGCTTGGAGAGACTAGCGGGAGACCTAGGCAATGAGCAGTTCTTC. Its translation is CASSLERLAGDLGNEQFF.

This clone was observed a handful of times. The chain has TRBV6-5 and TRBJ2-7; 10 bases map to TRBD2. Germline trimming cut 5 bases from V and 4 bases from J; bases unmatched to any gene: 8. Germline CDR1 is MNHEY and CDR2 is SVGAGI. The CDR3 consists of 15 residues. The CDR3 nucleotides read TGTGCCAGCAGTCGGGTAGCGGGAGGTCGGTACGAGCAGTACTTC. The encoded protein is CASSRVAGGRYEQYF.

The chain links TRBV27 to TRBJ1-3; perhaps TRBD1 as D (6 bases). The CDR3 contains 15 residues. The germline CDR1 and CDR2 sequences are MNHEY and SMNVEV (reference sequence). V gave up 5 bases and J gave up 4 bases, with 15 bases separating them. CDR3 in amino acids: CASSLDGTIGNTIYF. In DNA form, the CDR3 reads TGTGCCAGCAGTCTCGACGGGACAATCGGAAACACCATATATTTT.